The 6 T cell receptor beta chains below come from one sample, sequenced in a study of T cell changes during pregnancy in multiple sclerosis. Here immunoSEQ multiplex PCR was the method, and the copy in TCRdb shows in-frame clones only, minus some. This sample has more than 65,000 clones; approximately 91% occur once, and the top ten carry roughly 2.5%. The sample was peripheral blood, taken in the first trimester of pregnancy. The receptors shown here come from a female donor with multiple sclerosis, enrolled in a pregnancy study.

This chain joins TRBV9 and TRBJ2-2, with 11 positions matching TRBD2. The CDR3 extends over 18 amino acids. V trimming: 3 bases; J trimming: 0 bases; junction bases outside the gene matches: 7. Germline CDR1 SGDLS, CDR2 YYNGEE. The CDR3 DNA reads TGTGCCAGCAGCGCCGTACGACTAGCGGGGTCGAACACCGGGGAGCTGTTTTTT. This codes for CASSAVRLAGSNTGELFF.

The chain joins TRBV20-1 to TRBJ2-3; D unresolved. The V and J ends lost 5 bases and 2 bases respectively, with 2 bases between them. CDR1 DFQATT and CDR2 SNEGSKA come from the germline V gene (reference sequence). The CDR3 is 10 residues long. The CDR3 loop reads CSAHTDTQYF. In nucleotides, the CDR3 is TGCAGTGCTCACACAGATACGCAGTATTTT.

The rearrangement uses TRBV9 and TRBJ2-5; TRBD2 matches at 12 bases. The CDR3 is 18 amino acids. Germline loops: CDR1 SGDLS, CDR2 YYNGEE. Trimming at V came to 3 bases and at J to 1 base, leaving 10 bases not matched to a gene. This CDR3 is CASSGDHPGLAGQETQYF. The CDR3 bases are TGTGCCAGCAGCGGCGATCATCCGGGACTAGCGGGCCAAGAGACCCAGTACTTC. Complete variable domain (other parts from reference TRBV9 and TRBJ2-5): DSGVTQTPKHLITATGQRVTLRCSPRSGDLSVYWYQQSLDQGLQFLIQYYNGEERAKGNILERFSAQQFPDLHSELNLSSLELGDSALYFCASSGDHPGLAGQETQYFGPGTRLLVL.

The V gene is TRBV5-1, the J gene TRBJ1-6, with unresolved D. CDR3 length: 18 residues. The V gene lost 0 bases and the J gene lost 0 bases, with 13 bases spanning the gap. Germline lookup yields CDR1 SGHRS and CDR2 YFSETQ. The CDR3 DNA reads TGCGCCAGCAGCTTGGCGGCCTCGGAGAGCTCCTATAATTCACCCCTCCACTTT. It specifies CASSLAASESSYNSPLHF.

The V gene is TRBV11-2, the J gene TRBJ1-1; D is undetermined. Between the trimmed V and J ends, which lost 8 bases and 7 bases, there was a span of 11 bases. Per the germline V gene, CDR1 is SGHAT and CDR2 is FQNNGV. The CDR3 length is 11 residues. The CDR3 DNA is TGTGCCAGCGGTACTAGGGATGAAGCTTTCTTT. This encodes CASGTRDEAFF.

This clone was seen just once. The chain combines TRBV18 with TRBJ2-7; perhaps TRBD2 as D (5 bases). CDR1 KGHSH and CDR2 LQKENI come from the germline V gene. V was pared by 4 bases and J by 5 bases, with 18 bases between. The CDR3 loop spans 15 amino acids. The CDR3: CASSLSGSIEDEQYF. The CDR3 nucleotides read TGTGCCAGCTCACTTTCGGGAAGTATAGAGGACGAGCAGTACTTC.